The 24 T cell receptor beta chains in this list originate from one sample, sequenced in a study of cytomegalovirus exposure and HLA in healthy donors. PCR was performed using 60 Vbeta and 13 Jbeta primers. Generated by immunoSEQ multiplex PCR, the TCRdb table keeps only in-frame clones and is missing some. The sample yields roughly 62,000 clones, about 72% seen once. The material sequenced was PBMCs. The receptor set was obtained from a woman in her 40s in good health and CMV-seropositive.

This clone appeared once. The chain uses TRBV6-1 and TRBJ2-7, with a tentative D call TRBD1 (6 bases). The V gene lost 5 bases and the J gene lost 0 bases, with 8 bases spanning the gap. Germline lookup yields CDR1 MNHNS and CDR2 SASEGT. The CDR3 contains 13 residues. The CDR3: CASSRDISYEQYF. In DNA form, the CDR3 reads TGTGCCAGCAGTAGGGACATCTCCTACGAGCAGTACTTC.

J is TRBJ1-2 and V is TRBV12-5; D is perhaps TRBD1 (5 bases). CDR3 length equals 13 residues. CDR1 and CDR2 (germline): LGHNT, FRNRAP. The V end was cut by 0 bases, the J end by 4 bases, with 6 bases between. The CDR3 spells CASGLVTAYGYTF. The CDR3 DNA reads as TGTGCTAGTGGTTTGGTGACAGCCTATGGCTACACCTTC.

The chain is built from TRBV21-1 and TRBJ2-7; TRBD2 reflects the table's D call only, with no check against the DNA. TRBV21-1 is a listed pseudogene. The CDR3 runs to 18 residues. The CDR3 DNA reads TGTGCCAGCAGCAACCGACGAAGGGGGGGAGCTCATAAGGGCGAGCAGTACTTC. Translating gives CASSNRRRGGAHKGEQYF.

The CDR3 region has the DNA TGCAGTGTCCCGAGGGATGGTACGCAGTATTTT. Its translation: CSVPRDGTQYF. The chain carries TRBV20-1 and TRBJ2-3, with D maybe TRBD2 (5 bases). Germline V gene lookup returns CDR1 DFQATT and CDR2 SNEGSKA (reference sequence). The CDR3 runs 11 residues. V lost 7 bases, J lost 8 bases, and 13 bases lay in between.

The V call is TRBV7-6, the J call TRBJ1-1; 9 bases match TRBD1. The CDR3 consists of 15 residues. From germline, CDR1 is SGHVS and CDR2 FNYEAQ. Trimming took 6 bases from V and 7 from J; bases not matched to a gene: 12. In DNA, the CDR3 is TGTGCCAGCAGTCCCCGACTTACAGGGGGCGGTGAAGCTTTCTTT. Translating it yields CASSPRLTGGGEAFF. Full variable domain (outside the CDR3, taken from reference TRBV7-6 and TRBJ1-1): GAGVSQSPRYKVTKRGQDVALRCDPISGHVSLYWYRQALGQGPEFLTYFNYEAQQDKSGLPNDRFSAERPEGSISTLTIQRTEQRDSAMYRCASSPRLTGGGEAFFGQGTRLTVV.

CDR3 bases: TGCAGCGTTCTAGTAGAGAACACTGAAGCTTTCTTT. This codes for CSVLVENTEAFF. This sequence joins TRBV29-1 and TRBJ1-1; D gene uncertain. This CDR3 comprises 12 residues. Germline V CDR1 and CDR2: SQVTM, ANQGSEA. V shed 5 bases and J shed 1 base, with 8 bases lying between them.

The chain couples TRBV6-1 to TRBJ1-4; no reliable D call. This CDR3 spans 12 amino acids. Germline CDR1 and CDR2: MNHNS and SASEGT. Trimming pared 11 bases from V and 5 bases from J, leaving 12 bases between. CDR3 protein: CACRAGNEKLFF. The CDR3 DNA is TGTGCCTGCCGGGCGGGGAATGAAAAACTGTTTTTT.

This chain uses TRBV5-1 with TRBJ1-1, with 7 bases lining up with TRBD1. Germline values: CDR1 SGHRS, CDR2 YFSETQ. The junction had 4 bases not matched to a gene; V was cut back by 5 bases and J by 0 bases. This CDR3 has 14 residues. The CDR3 sequence is CASRRTGMNTEAFF. The CDR3 DNA is TGCGCCAGCAGGAGGACAGGTATGAACACTGAAGCTTTCTTT.

This clone was observed a few times. The chain uses TRBV5-8 and TRBJ1-2; D is uncertain. The CDR3 covers 13 residues. The germline CDR1 and CDR2 sequences are SGHTS and YDEGEE. With 2 bases removed from V and 4 bases from J, the gap between germline ends came to 9 bases. CDR3 DNA: TGTGCCAGCAGCTTACGAGATCTCTATGGCTACACCTTC. Protein product: CASSLRDLYGYTF. The full variable domain, with the rest looked up from reference TRBV5-8 and TRBJ1-2, is EAGVTQSPTHLIKTRGQQATLRCSPISGHTSVYWYQQALGLGLQFLLWYDEGEERNRGNFPPRFSGRQFPNYSSELNVNALELEDSALYLCASSLRDLYGYTFGSGTRLTVV.

The rearrangement joins TRBV5-1 to TRBJ2-3; 14 positions match TRBD2. Germline V gives CDR1 SGHRS, CDR2 YFSETQ. This CDR3 is 18 amino acids long. V shed 0 bases and J 2 bases; nucleotides not matched to a gene: 5. CDR3 amino acids: CASSLARTSGGPTDTQYF. In nucleotides, the CDR3 is TGCGCCAGCAGCTTGGCCCGGACTAGCGGGGGGCCCACAGATACGCAGTATTTT.

The chain uses TRBV9 and TRBJ2-7; 7 bases match TRBD2. V shed 4 bases, J shed 3 bases, and the junction held 4 bases outside the gene matches. Looked up from germline, CDR1 is SGDLS and CDR2 is YYNGEE. CDR3 length: 13 amino acids. This CDR3 is CASSPGGGYEQYF. In DNA form, the CDR3 reads TGTGCCAGCAGCCCGGGCGGGGGCTACGAGCAGTACTTC.

The chain combines TRBV13 with TRBJ1-3; 8 bases are shared with TRBD1. There are 15 residues in the CDR3. From germline, CDR1 is PRHDT and CDR2 FYEKMQ (reference sequence). Trimming at V came to 0 bases and at J to 2 bases, leaving 0 bases not matched to a gene. CDR3 region: CASSLGQGAGNTIYF. As DNA, the CDR3 is TGTGCCAGCAGCTTAGGACAGGGGGCTGGAAACACCATATATTTT.

This chain links TRBV19 with TRBJ2-6, with TRBD2 as a possible D gene (5 bases). V was shortened by 1 base and J by 0 bases, with 16 bases between the two germline ends. The CDR3 length is 19 residues. CDR1 and CDR2 from the germline V gene are LNHDA and SQIVND (reference sequence). The chain's CDR3 is CASSIVRGVPSSGANVLTF. CDR3 bases: TGTGCCAGTAGTATAGTCCGGGGAGTTCCAAGCTCTGGGGCCAACGTCCTGACTTTC.

The chain carries TRBV4-1 and TRBJ1-5; unclear D gene. CDR3 length: 16 amino acids. The germline gives CDR1 MGHRA, CDR2 YSYEKL. Deletions cut 2 bases from V and 1 base from J, with 12 bases between. This CDR3 reads CASSQFPGGSNQPQHF. In DNA form, the CDR3 reads TGCGCCAGCAGCCAATTCCCGGGTGGGAGCAATCAGCCCCAGCATTTT.

The sample holds one count of this clone. The chain recombines TRBV7-6 with TRBJ1-1; D not resolved. The V gene lost 5 bases and the J gene lost 3 bases, with 16 bases spanning the gap. Germline CDR1 is SGHVS and CDR2 is FNYEAQ. The CDR3 has 15 residues. The CDR3 bases are TGTGCCAGCAGCCCCCCGCGGGGTCCCGACACTGAAGCTTTCTTT. Residues: CASSPPRGPDTEAFF.

The rearrangement joins TRBV5-1 to TRBJ2-1; 10 bases are a match to TRBD1. The CDR3 length is 15 residues. Germline CDR1 reads SGHRS; CDR2 reads YFSETQ. V dropped 4 bases and J dropped 7; count of bases not matched to a gene: 8. CDR3 nucleotides: TGCGCCAGCAGCCCGGGACAGGGGAGGTTTAATGAGCAGTTCTTC. This translates into CASSPGQGRFNEQFF.

V is TRBV11-2 and J is TRBJ1-5; tentative D call: TRBD1 (6 bases). This CDR3 is built from 16 residues. The germline gives CDR1 SGHAT, CDR2 FQNNGV. Trimming pared 5 bases from V and 4 bases from J, leaving 18 bases between. The CDR3 spells CASSDKPLDRNQPQHF. The CDR3 region has the DNA TGTGCCAGCAGCGACAAACCCTTGGACAGAAATCAGCCCCAGCATTTT. The full variable domain, its missing parts supplied by reference TRBV11-2 and TRBJ1-5, is EAGVAQSPRYKIIEKRQSVAFWCNPISGHATLYWYQQILGQGPKLLIQFQNNGVVDDSQLPKDRFSAERLKGVDSTLKIQPAKLEDSAVYLCASSDKPLDRNQPQHFGDGTRLSIL.

This chain joins TRBV6-5 and TRBJ1-2; a possible D gene is TRBD1 (6 bases). V dropped 4 bases and J dropped 0 bases, with 12 bases sitting between them. The CDR3 sequence is 15 residues long. The germline CDR1 and CDR2 sequences are MNHEY and SVGAGI. The CDR3 region has the DNA TGTGCCAGCAGTTGGGCCCGGACAGCTAACTATGGCTACACCTTC. Its protein is CASSWARTANYGYTF.

In DNA form, the CDR3 reads TGTGCCAGCAGCCAACGACAGGGGCGGCAGCCCCAGCATTTT. Translated, it gives CASSQRQGRQPQHF. V gene TRBV5-6 combines with J gene TRBJ1-5, with 8 bases lining up with TRBD1. This CDR3 has 14 residues. Trimming took 4 bases from V and 7 from J; bases not matched to a gene: 7. Germline CDR1 is SGHDT and CDR2 is YYEEEE.

V is TRBV12-2 and J is TRBJ2-7; the table's TRBD1 call for D was not verified on the DNA. TRBV12-2 is annotated as a pseudogene. The CDR3 spans 14 residues. In DNA form, the CDR3 reads TGTGCAAGTCGCCCACAGGGGGCAGTTCCCGAGCAGTACTTC. It specifies CASRPQGAVPEQYF.

The chain recombines TRBV20-1 with TRBJ2-7; D is undetermined. The germline V gene has CDR1 DFQATT and CDR2 SNEGSKA (reference sequence). There are 11 residues in the CDR3. V was shortened by 5 bases and J by 2 bases, with 7 bases between the two germline ends. The CDR3: CSAQDTYEQYF. CDR3 DNA sequence: TGCAGTGCTCAAGACACCTACGAGCAGTACTTC.

This chain's CDR3 is CASWSGDNQYF. In nucleotides, the CDR3 is TGTGCCAGCTGGTCGGGGGATAACCAGTATTTT. V is TRBV7-9 and J is TRBJ2-3; D possibly corresponds to TRBD2 (6 bases). CDR3 length: 11 amino acids. The germline V and J ends were trimmed by 8 bases and 12 bases, with 15 bases remaining between them. Looked up from germline, CDR1 is SEHNR and CDR2 is FQNEAQ (reference sequence). Filled out from reference TRBV7-9 and TRBJ2-3, the complete variable domain reads DTGVSQNPRHKITKRGQNVTFRCDPISEHNRLYWYRQTLGQGPEFLTYFQNEAQLEKSRLLSDRFSAERPKGSFSTLEIQRTEQGDSAMYLCASWSGDNQYFGPGTRLTVL.

CDR3 sequence (DNA): TGTGCCAGCAGTTATAAGGGACTAGCCCACAATGAGCAGTTCTTC. As protein: CASSYKGLAHNEQFF. The V and J genes are TRBV6-5 and TRBJ2-1; 9 nucleotides agree with TRBD2. Germline V gene lookup returns CDR1 MNHEY and CDR2 SVGAGI. The CDR3 covers 15 residues. J was trimmed by 5 bases and V by 3 bases; bases with no gene match: 5.

The V and J genes are TRBV6-1 and TRBJ1-1; tentatively, D is TRBD1 (6 bases). Between the trimmed V and J ends, which lost 4 bases and 0 bases, there was a span of 21 bases. This CDR3 has 18 amino acids. CDR1 and CDR2 (germline): MNHNS, SASEGT. This chain's CDR3 is CASSANLAGAKLNTEAFF. The CDR3 DNA reads TGTGCCAGCAGTGCCAACCTCGCAGGGGCCAAACTGAACACTGAAGCTTTCTTT.